These 24 T cell receptor beta chains came from one sample sequenced in a study of blood T cell repertoires in COVID-19. Data came from immunoSEQ multiplex PCR; TCRdb stores just in-frame clones and leaves some out. The repertoire holds about 65,000 clones, approximately 83% seen once, with 10% in the top ten. Sequences were obtained from peripheral blood. The receptors stem from a man in his forties or fifties with COVID-19, enrolled during active disease.

V usage is TRBV29-1 and J usage is TRBJ1-4, with a possible D match to TRBD1 (6 bases). Deletions cut 6 bases from V and 6 bases from J, with 14 bases between. Germline V gene data show CDR1 as SQVTM and CDR2 as ANQGSEA. This CDR3 spans 13 amino acids. In DNA, the CDR3 is TGCAGCGTAGGGGGTTCGCAGGATGAAAAACTGTTTTTT. As protein: CSVGGSQDEKLFF. The full variable domain, in which reference TRBV29-1 and TRBJ1-4 provide the parts outside the CDR3, is SAVISQKPSRDICQRGTSLTIQCQVDSQVTMMFWYRQQPGQSLTLIATANQGSEATYESGFVIDKFPISRPNLTFSTLTVSNMSPEDSSIYLCSVGGSQDEKLFFGSGTQLSVL.

The V and J genes are TRBV28 and TRBJ2-7; D uncertain. The germline V gene has CDR1 MDHEN and CDR2 SYDVKM. V was trimmed by 4 bases and J by 0 bases, leaving 4 bases between them. CDR3 length: 12 amino acids. CDR3 in amino acids: CASSSSSYEQYF. The CDR3 DNA sequence: TGTGCCAGCAGTTCGAGCTCCTACGAGCAGTACTTC.

A single count supports this clone. V and J are TRBV7-2 and TRBJ2-3; TRBD2 agrees at 9 bases. CDR1 is SGHTA and CDR2 is FQGNSA in the germline V gene. J lost 4 bases, V lost 1 base, and 6 bases had no gene match. The length of the CDR3 is 16 residues. In nucleotides, the CDR3 is TGTGCCAGCAGCTTAGATATAGCGGGAGAGGCAGATACGCAGTATTTT. Translating it yields CASSLDIAGEADTQYF.

This sequence joins TRBV11-2 and TRBJ1-1; 8 positions match TRBD1. CDR3 length: 18 amino acids. V lost 3 bases, J lost 3 bases, and 15 bases stayed unmatched. Germline V gene lookup returns CDR1 SGHAT and CDR2 FQNNGV. The CDR3 sequence is CASSFDTTGDWRDTEAFF. DNA for the CDR3: TGTGCCAGCAGCTTCGACACGACAGGGGACTGGAGGGACACTGAAGCTTTCTTT. The full variable domain, with the rest looked up from reference TRBV11-2 and TRBJ1-1, is EAGVAQSPRYKIIEKRQSVAFWCNPISGHATLYWYQQILGQGPKLLIQFQNNGVVDDSQLPKDRFSAERLKGVDSTLKIQPAKLEDSAVYLCASSFDTTGDWRDTEAFFGQGTRLTVV.

This clone was picked up a small number of times. This sequence joins TRBV2 and TRBJ1-2; tentatively, D is TRBD1 (5 bases). The CDR3 is 12 residues long. V lost 2 bases and J lost 5, with 6 bases in between. Looked up from germline, CDR1 is SNHLY and CDR2 is FYNNEI. The CDR3 here is CASSEQGYGYTF. The CDR3 nucleotides read TGTGCCAGCAGTGAACAGGGATATGGCTACACCTTC.

This clone has more than one count but fewer than ten. This chain connects TRBV7-3 to TRBJ2-1; no clear D. This CDR3 is 11 amino acids long. The germline CDR1 and CDR2 sequences are SGHTA and FQGTGA. Trimming removed 3 bases from V and 12 bases from J, with 9 bases in between. CDR3 loop: CASSLGAGQFF. The DNA for the CDR3 is TGTGCCAGCAGCTTGGGCGCTGGGCAGTTCTTC.

CDR3 sequence reads: CASSLGGSNEQFF. CDR3 nucleotide sequence: TGTGCCAGCAGCCTCGGGGGTAGCAATGAGCAGTTCTTC. The chain uses TRBV11-3 and TRBJ2-1; possibly TRBD2 for D (6 bases). The ends were cut back, 5 bases at V and 6 bases at J, with 11 bases in the middle. The CDR3 loop spans 13 amino acids. Germline CDR1 and CDR2: SGHNT and YENEEA.

This chain links TRBV6-5 with TRBJ1-1, with D perhaps matching TRBD1 (6 bases). V lost 7 bases and J 5 bases, leaving 17 bases between the germline ends. Per the germline V gene, CDR1 is MNHEY and CDR2 is SVGAGI. The CDR3 is 14 residues long. The CDR3 DNA reads as TGTGCCAGCAAGGGGGACTACTCGAGGACTGAAGCTTTCTTT. It codes for CASKGDYSRTEAFF.

As to this clone: Since no conserved phenylalanine or tryptophan closes the CDR3, a read error is the likely cause. It is unclear where the CDR3 begins or ends on the DNA, so no DNA is shown, and the CDR3 is as TCRdb lists it. This rearrangement joins TRBV21-1 to TRBJ1-2; the listed D gene, TRBD1, was not tested against the DNA. TRBV21-1 is tagged as a pseudogene. Termini included, the CDR3 measures 12 amino acids. The CDR3 region is CASSKESGQGDI.

V gene TRBV27 combines with J gene TRBJ2-7; possible D gene TRBD1, 6 bases. Trimming removed 2 bases at V and 3 bases at J, with 11 bases between. Germline-derived CDR1 and CDR2 are MNHEY and SMNVEV (reference sequence). This CDR3 region has 14 residues. The CDR3 here is CASSLRQGFYEQYF. In DNA, the CDR3 is TGTGCCAGCAGTTTACGGCAGGGGTTCTACGAGCAGTACTTC.

This clone has a handful of counts. This chain connects TRBV28 to TRBJ1-4; D remains unclear. The CDR3 has 15 amino acids. Germline V lookup: CDR1 MDHEN, CDR2 SYDVKM. V lost 5 bases and J lost 5, with 15 bases in between. The DNA for the CDR3 is TGTGCCAGCAGTAGAGACGGAGTGATCAATGAAAAACTGTTTTTT. As protein: CASSRDGVINEKLFF.

V gene TRBV18 combines with J gene TRBJ2-7; TRBD2 agrees at 8 bases. Germline V lookup: CDR1 KGHSH, CDR2 LQKENI. The CDR3 has 17 residues. The J segment lost 7 bases and the V segment lost 3 bases, leaving 17 bases of the junction unmatched. This CDR3 is CASSPVAGASGRREQYF. The CDR3 nucleotides read TGTGCCAGCTCACCTGTCGCGGGGGCTAGCGGGCGTCGAGAGCAGTACTTC.

The rearrangement joins TRBV3-1 (or the pseudogene TRBV3-2) to TRBJ2-7; 8 nucleotides agree with TRBD2. The CDR3 contains 15 residues. Trimming removed 4 bases from V and 4 bases from J; junction bases left unmatched: 9. CDR1 and CDR2 (germline): LGHDT, YNNKEL (reference sequence). For the CDR3, the DNA is TGTGCCAGCAGCCCGCGCGGTAGCGGGAAGTACGAGCAGTACTTC. Amino acid sequence: CASSPRGSGKYEQYF.

The chain uses TRBV11-3 and TRBJ2-5; 8 bases are a match to TRBD2. After removal of 3 bases from V and 4 bases from J, the junction contained 10 bases not matched to a gene. CDR1 SGHNT and CDR2 YENEEA come from the germline V gene. The CDR3 contains 16 residues. The CDR3 loop reads CASSLTVREGRETQYF. Written as DNA, the CDR3 is TGTGCCAGCAGCTTGACGGTCCGGGAGGGCCGAGAGACCCAGTACTTC.

By its share, this clone is medium-sized. The chain combines TRBV4-1 with TRBJ1-1; D remains unclear. The CDR3 is made up of 11 amino acids. Deletions cut 4 bases from V and 8 bases from J, with 8 bases between. Germline V gene data show CDR1 as MGHRA and CDR2 as YSYEKL. CDR3 DNA: TGCGCCAGCAGCCTTTTTGAGGAAGCTTTCTTT. It yields the protein CASSLFEEAFF.

The genes are TRBV28 and TRBJ2-7; D possibly corresponds to TRBD2 (6 bases). This CDR3 has 17 amino acids. From germline, CDR1 is MDHEN and CDR2 SYDVKM. V lost 7 bases and J lost 6, with 28 bases in between. CDR3 sequence (DNA): TGTGCCAGCAACGACCCCGGGGGAGCCGGGCGGCGTAGCGAGCAGTACTTC. Translating gives CASNDPGGAGRRSEQYF. The entire variable domain, with the rest obtained from reference TRBV28 and TRBJ2-7, is as follows: DVKVTQSSRYLVKRTGEKVFLECVQDMDHENMFWYRQDPGLGLRLIYFSYDVKMKEKGDIPEGYSVSREKKERFSLILESASTNQTSMYLCASNDPGGAGRRSEQYFGPGTRLTVT.

The V call is TRBV28, the J call TRBJ1-1; D not certain. V was clipped by 2 bases and J by 7 bases, with 8 bases between them. Germline V gene lookup returns CDR1 MDHEN and CDR2 SYDVKM. CDR3 length: 12 amino acids. The CDR3 loop reads CASSLVVNEAFF. The CDR3 region has the DNA TGTGCCAGCAGTTTAGTAGTGAATGAAGCTTTCTTT.

V usage is TRBV2 and J usage is TRBJ1-4; D may be TRBD1 (6 bases). There are 15 residues in the CDR3. CDR1 SNHLY and CDR2 FYNNEI come from the germline V gene. V lost 3 bases to trimming and J lost 5 bases, with 13 bases between them. The CDR3: CASSDRTARNEKLFF. CDR3 DNA sequence: TGTGCCAGCAGTGATCGGACAGCCAGGAATGAAAAACTGTTTTTT. Combining the CDR3 with reference TRBV2 and TRBJ1-4 gives the whole variable domain EPEVTQTPSHQVTQMGQEVILRCVPISNHLYFYWYRQILGQKVEFLVSFYNNEISEKSEIFDDQFSVERPDGSNFTLKIRSTKLEDSAMYFCASSDRTARNEKLFFGSGTQLSVL.

This chain joins TRBV19 and TRBJ2-2; D ambiguous. CDR3 size: 14 residues. V lost 1 base to trimming and J lost 6 bases, with 9 bases between them. The germline V gene has CDR1 LNHDA and CDR2 SQIVND (reference sequence). In nucleotides, the CDR3 is TGTGCCAGTAGTATAGGGCAGGCTGCCGGGGAGCTGTTTTTT. Protein product: CASSIGQAAGELFF.

This chain links TRBV27 with TRBJ2-7; 7 nucleotides line up with TRBD2. Trimming at V came to 4 bases and at J to 3 bases, leaving 6 bases not matched to a gene. Germline V CDR1 and CDR2: MNHEY, SMNVEV (reference sequence). There are 14 residues in the CDR3. DNA for the CDR3: TGTGCCAGCAGTTCAACCGCGGGAGTCTACGAGCAGTACTTC. Translation gives CASSSTAGVYEQYF.

In this sample, this clone turned up a few times. The J gene is TRBJ2-1, the V gene TRBV6-1; TRBD2 agrees at 7 bases. V was clipped by 2 bases and J by 0 bases; unmatched bases: 7. CDR3 size: 17 residues. Germline V gene data show CDR1 as MNHNS and CDR2 as SASEGT. DNA for the CDR3: TGTGCCAGCAGTGAAATTTGGCGGGAGTCCTCCTACAATGAGCAGTTCTTC. The encoded protein is CASSEIWRESSYNEQFF.

The rearrangement joins TRBV9 to TRBJ1-1, with 7 positions matching TRBD1. V was clipped by 3 bases and J by 6 bases; unmatched bases: 8. Germline CDR1 SGDLS, CDR2 YYNGEE. The CDR3 has 14 amino acids. CDR3 protein: CASSADRDGAEAFF. The CDR3 DNA reads TGTGCCAGCAGCGCAGACAGGGACGGGGCTGAAGCTTTCTTT.

J is TRBJ2-4 and V is TRBV7-2, with D maybe TRBD2 (6 bases). V was clipped by 0 bases and J by 6 bases, with 15 bases between them. CDR3 size: 16 residues. CDR1 SGHTA and CDR2 FQGNSA come from the germline V gene. CDR3 protein: CASSLALGWGVNIQYF. The CDR3 bases are TGTGCCAGCAGCTTAGCATTGGGGTGGGGGGTAAACATTCAGTACTTC.

V is TRBV6-6 and J is TRBJ2-1; a possible D gene is TRBD2 (5 bases). Germline V gene lookup returns CDR1 MNHNY and CDR2 SVGAGI (reference sequence). The V end lost 5 bases, the J end lost 10 bases, and 15 bases lay between the germline ends. The CDR3 spans 13 residues. CDR3 DNA: TGTGCCAGCAGTCCGGCCAAGAGAGGGGAGCAGTTCTTC. As protein: CASSPAKRGEQFF.